The 8 T cell receptor beta chains below all came from one sample that was sequenced in a study of T cells in Graves' hyperthyroidism and ophthalmopathy. Amplified TCR beta CDR3 regions derived from RNA transcripts. HTBI primers were the set used in a first-round RT-PCR of the TCR CDR3. Via MiXCR, TCRdb re-called the multiplex PCR reads, giving one row per CDR3 protein. The data contain 500,000 to 650,000 distinct CDR3 sequences, 15% to 20% of them singletons. The sequenced material came from blood. All receptors come from a man between 40 and 49 years old with Graves' ophthalmopathy.

As for this clonotype: A read error may account for a junction end that differs from germline. The genes are TRBV7-7 and TRBJ2-7; possible D gene TRBD2, 5 bases. Germline CDR1 SSHAT, CDR2 FNYEAQ (reference sequence). The CDR3 has 13 amino acids. CDR3 in DNA: TGTGCTAGCAGCTTAGCGCAATCTGACGAGCAGTACTTC. The encoded protein is CASSLAQSDEQYF.

The CDR3 DNA reads as TGTGCCAGCGGATACCCCCCTACCGGGACTACCAATGAGCAGTTCTTC. Its protein is CASGYPPTGTTNEQFF. V is TRBV11-2 and J is TRBJ2-1, with TRBD2 identical over 7 bases. V was pared by 8 bases and J by 6 bases, with 16 bases of the junction left unmatched. The CDR3 extends over 16 amino acids. Looked up from germline, CDR1 is SGHAT and CDR2 is FQNNGV.

This clonotype was seen a handful of times. The chain joins TRBV6-2 or TRBV6-3 to TRBJ1-6; 8 bases are a match to TRBD1. Trimming removed 6 bases from V and 0 bases from J; junction bases left unmatched: 4. This CDR3 contains 16 residues. CDR1 MNHEY and CDR2 SVGEGT come from the germline V gene. The DNA for the CDR3 is TGTGCCAGCAGCCACAGGGGGAGCTCCTATAATTCACCCCTCCACTTT. This sequence encodes CASSHRGSSYNSPLHF.

The chain combines TRBV30 with TRBJ1-6, with a weak D call TRBD1 (5 bases). Germline lookup yields CDR1 GTSNPN and CDR2 SVGIG (reference sequence). The V end was cut by 0 bases, the J end by 2 bases, with 20 bases between. The CDR3 is 19 residues long. The CDR3 loop reads CAWSVLLIRAPTYNSPLHF. The CDR3 DNA reads as TGTGCCTGGAGTGTACTACTCATCAGGGCCCCAACCTATAATTCACCCCTCCACTTT.

In this sample, this clonotype turned up many times. The gene calls are TRBV5-1 and TRBJ2-6; possibly TRBD1 for D (6 bases). Germline V lookup: CDR1 SGHRS, CDR2 YFSETQ. The CDR3 consists of 16 residues. The ends were cut back, 4 bases at V and 4 bases at J, with 15 bases in the middle. The CDR3 is CASSGAGASGANVLTF. CDR3 DNA: TGCGCCAGCAGCGGCGCAGGGGCCTCCGGGGCCAACGTCCTGACTTTC. Drawing the rest from reference TRBV5-1 and TRBJ2-6, the complete variable domain is KAGVTQTPRYLIKTRGQQVTLSCSPISGHRSVSWYQQTPGQGLQFLFEYFSETQRNKGNFPGRFSGRQFSNSRSEMNVSTLELGDSALYLCASSGAGASGANVLTFGAGSRLTVL.

This clonotype showed up many times. The CDR3 loop is CASSSRTPTGGRDIQYF. DNA of the CDR3: TGTGCCAGCAGCTCACGTACCCCTACAGGGGGGAGAGACATTCAGTACTTC. The chain uses TRBV3-1 and TRBJ2-4; 8 bases line up with TRBD1. V lost 5 bases and J lost 8; bases outside the gene matches: 17. Germline V gene data show CDR1 as LGHDT and CDR2 as YNNKEL (reference sequence). The CDR3 runs to 17 residues.

This clonotype was picked up a small number of times. V and J are TRBV20-1 and TRBJ1-2, with D unclear. CDR1 and CDR2 from the germline V gene are DFQATT and SNEGSKA (reference sequence). This CDR3 region has 13 residues. CDR3 in amino acids: CSPPPVGAGGYTF. DNA for the CDR3: TGCAGCCCACCCCCGGTGGGAGCGGGTGGCTACACCTTC.

The V call is TRBV19, the J call TRBJ2-4; no clear D gene. The CDR3 runs 16 residues. Germline V gene sequence: CDR1 LNHDA, CDR2 SQIVND (reference sequence). V was shortened by 3 bases and J by 0 bases, with 12 bases between the two germline ends. In DNA, the CDR3 is TGTGCCAGTAGTATCGTTCGCCAGGAAGCCAAAAACATTCAGTACTTC. Its protein is CASSIVRQEAKNIQYF.